The TCR beta chain under discussion was sequenced for a study of blood T cell repertoires in COVID-19. Overall study context: Both acute and convalescent COVID-19 samples were obtained from the United States, Italy and Spain. From T cells, B-cell-depleted T cells, or PBMCs came the material, which was cDNA or gDNA.

In the study's own analysis: Estimation of nucleated cell counts relied on the amplification of reference gene primers. The method was immunoSEQ multiplex PCR; TCRdb's version includes in-frame clones alone and lacks a portion of them. The V and J calls and clone size were taken over from that table, and D and trimming were inferred from the DNA. The sample contains around 230,000 clones, roughly nine tenths of which appear only once. V lost 5 bases and J lost 3; bases outside the gene matches: 4. CDR3 size: 14 residues. Germline V gene sequence: CDR1 MDHEN, CDR2 SYDVKM. The sequenced material came from peripheral blood. The TCR originated in a man aged 35-49 years with acute or convalescent COVID-19. The chain links TRBV28 to TRBJ2-1; TRBD1 agrees at 7 bases. The CDR3 coding sequence is TGTGCCAGCAGTATTCGGGACAGCTACAATGAGCAGTTCTTC. Translation gives CASSIRDSYNEQFF. Complete variable domain (other parts from reference TRBV28 and TRBJ2-1): DVKVTQSSRYLVKRTGEKVFLECVQDMDHENMFWYRQDPGLGLRLIYFSYDVKMKEKGDIPEGYSVSREKKERFSLILESASTNQTSMYLCASSIRDSYNEQFFGPGTRLTVL.